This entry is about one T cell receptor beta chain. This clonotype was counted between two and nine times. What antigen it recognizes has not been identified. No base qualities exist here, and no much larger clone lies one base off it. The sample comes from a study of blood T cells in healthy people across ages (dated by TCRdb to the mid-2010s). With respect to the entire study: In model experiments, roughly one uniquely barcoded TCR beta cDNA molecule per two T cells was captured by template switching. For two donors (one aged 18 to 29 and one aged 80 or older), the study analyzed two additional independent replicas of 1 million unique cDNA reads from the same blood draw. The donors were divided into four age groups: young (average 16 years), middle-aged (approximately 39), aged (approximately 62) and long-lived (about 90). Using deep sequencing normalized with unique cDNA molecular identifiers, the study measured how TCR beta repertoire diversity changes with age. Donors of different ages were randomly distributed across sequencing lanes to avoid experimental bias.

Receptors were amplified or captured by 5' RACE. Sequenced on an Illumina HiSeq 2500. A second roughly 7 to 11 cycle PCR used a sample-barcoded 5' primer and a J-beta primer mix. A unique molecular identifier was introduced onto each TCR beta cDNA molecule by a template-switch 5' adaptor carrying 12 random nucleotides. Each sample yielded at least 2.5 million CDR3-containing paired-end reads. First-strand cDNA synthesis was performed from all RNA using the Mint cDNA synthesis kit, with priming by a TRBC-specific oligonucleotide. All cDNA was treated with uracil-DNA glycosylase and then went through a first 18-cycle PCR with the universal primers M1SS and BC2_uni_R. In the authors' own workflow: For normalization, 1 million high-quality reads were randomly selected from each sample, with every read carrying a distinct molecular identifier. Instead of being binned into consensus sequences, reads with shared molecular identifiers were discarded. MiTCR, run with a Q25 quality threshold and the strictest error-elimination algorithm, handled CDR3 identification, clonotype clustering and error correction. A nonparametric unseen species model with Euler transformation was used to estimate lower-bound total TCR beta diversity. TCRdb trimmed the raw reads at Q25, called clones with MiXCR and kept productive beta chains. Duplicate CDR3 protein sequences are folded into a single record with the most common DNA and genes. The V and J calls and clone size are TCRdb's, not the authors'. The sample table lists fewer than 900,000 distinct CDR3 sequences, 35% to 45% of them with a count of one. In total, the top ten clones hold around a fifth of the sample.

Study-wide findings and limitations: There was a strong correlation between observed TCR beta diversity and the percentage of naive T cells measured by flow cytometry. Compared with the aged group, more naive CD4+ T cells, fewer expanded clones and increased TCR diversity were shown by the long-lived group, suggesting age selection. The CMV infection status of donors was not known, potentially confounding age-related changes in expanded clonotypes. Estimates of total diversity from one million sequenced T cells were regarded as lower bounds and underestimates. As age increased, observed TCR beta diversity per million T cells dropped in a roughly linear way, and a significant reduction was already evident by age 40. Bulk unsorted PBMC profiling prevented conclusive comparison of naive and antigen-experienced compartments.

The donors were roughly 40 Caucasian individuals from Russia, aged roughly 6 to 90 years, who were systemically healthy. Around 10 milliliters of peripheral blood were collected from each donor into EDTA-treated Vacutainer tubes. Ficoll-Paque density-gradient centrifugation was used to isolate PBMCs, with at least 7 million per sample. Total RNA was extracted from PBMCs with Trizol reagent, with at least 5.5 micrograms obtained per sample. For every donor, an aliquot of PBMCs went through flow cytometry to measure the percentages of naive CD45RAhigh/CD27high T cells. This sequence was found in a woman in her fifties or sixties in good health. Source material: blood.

For the CDR3, the sequence is CSARDGRAGGNTIYF. In nucleotides, the sequence is TGCAGTGCTAGGGACGGCAGGGCTGGTGGAAACACCATATATTTT. The rearrangement joined TRBV20-1 to TRBJ1-3; perhaps TRBD1 is the D gene, with 5 bases matching. Measured from the cysteine to the phenylalanine, the CDR3 is 15 residues long. Only the CDR3 DNA is retained, 45 bases long and in frame from the first base. At the junction V is shortened by 3 bases and J by 3 bases, with 15 bases in between. Based on the germline V gene (reference sequence), the CDR1 and CDR2 sequences are DFQATT and SNEGSKA.